This T cell receptor beta chain was retrieved from a study of blood T cell repertoires in COVID-19. Study at large: Whether acute or convalescent, the COVID-19 samples came from the United States, Italy and Spain. From T cells, B-cell-depleted T cells, or PBMCs came the material, which was cDNA or gDNA.

V lost 1 base and J lost 8, with 6 bases in between. CDR3 size: 13 residues. Germline-derived CDR1 and CDR2 are MNHEY and SMNVEV (reference sequence). The method was immunoSEQ multiplex PCR; TCRdb's version includes in-frame clones alone and lacks a portion of them. The table shows approximately 90,000 clones, with around 75% occurring only once. The genes are TRBV27 and TRBJ1-6, with D unclear. What was sequenced was peripheral blood. The sequence was obtained from a man between 65 and 79 years old with COVID-19, enrolled during active disease. The CDR3 loop reads CASSLYFDSPLHF. In nucleotides, the CDR3 is TGTGCCAGCAGTTTATACTTCGATTCACCCCTCCACTTT.